This passage covers 30 T cell receptor beta chains from one sample sequenced in a study of CD8 T cells in ankylosing spondylitis. A single record per CDR3 protein comes from TCRdb applying MiXCR to the 5' RACE reads. The sample records some 200,000 distinct CDR3 sequences, 9.5% to 15% being singletons. The material sequenced was blood, either unsorted or a sorted T cell fraction (not recorded which). The receptors stem from a male donor with ankylosing spondylitis or in good health (not recorded which).

In this sample, this clonotype turned up a few times. The chain couples TRBV27 to TRBJ2-7; D is undetermined. Trimming cost V 0 bases and J 7 bases, with 10 bases left between them. The length of the CDR3 is 13 residues. Germline CDR1 reads MNHEY; CDR2 reads SMNVEV (reference sequence). The CDR3 coding sequence is TGTGCCAGCAGTTTATCGAGTAAGCTGGAGCAGTACTTC. Its protein is CASSLSSKLEQYF.

This clonotype was seen ten or more times. This chain uses TRBV4-1 with TRBJ2-3; D unclear. The germline V gene has CDR1 MGHRA and CDR2 YSYEKL. The length of the CDR3 is 13 residues. V gave up 3 bases and J gave up 6 bases, with 10 bases separating them. The chain's CDR3 is CASSQIAWDTQYF. Written as DNA, the CDR3 is TGCGCCAGCAGCCAGATAGCATGGGATACGCAGTATTTT.

The chain combines TRBV4-2 with TRBJ2-1; 7 bases align to TRBD2. Germline lookup yields CDR1 LGHNA and CDR2 YNFKEQ. V was pared by 0 bases and J by 8 bases, with 10 bases of the junction left unmatched. The CDR3 runs 16 residues. CDR3 coding DNA: TGTGCCAGCAGCCAAGATTTTCTAGCGGTTGAGGATGAGCAGTTCTTC. Residues: CASSQDFLAVEDEQFF.

This clonotype has at least ten counts. The chain carries TRBV6-5 and TRBJ1-1; no firm D call. The CDR3 has 14 residues. Germline CDR1 MNHEY, CDR2 SVGAGI. Trimming stripped 0 bases from V and 7 bases from J, with 12 bases between. In DNA, the CDR3 is TGTGCCAGCAGTTACTCGAACGGAAAAGTTGAAGCTTTCTTT. It translates to CASSYSNGKVEAFF.

This clonotype appeared a few times. CDR3 amino acids: CASSLETGRYNEQFF. CDR3 sequence (DNA): TGTGCCAGCAGCTTGGAGACAGGGAGATACAATGAGCAGTTCTTC. The J gene is TRBJ2-1, the V gene TRBV7-2; 7 nucleotides match TRBD1. V was clipped by 3 bases and J by 4 bases; unmatched bases: 6. Germline CDR1 reads SGHTA; CDR2 reads FQGNSA. The CDR3 is made up of 15 amino acids.

The J gene is TRBJ1-2, the V gene TRBV29-1; TRBD1 agrees at 7 bases. Germline values: CDR1 SQVTM, CDR2 ANQGSEA. The CDR3 length is 13 residues. V was pared by 3 bases and J by 3 bases, with 4 bases of the junction left unmatched. CDR3 in DNA: TGCAGCGTTGATACAGGGGTAGACTATGGCTACACCTTC. Protein: CSVDTGVDYGYTF.

The chain recombines TRBV11-1 with TRBJ2-7; 11 bases agree with TRBD2. Per the germline V gene, CDR1 is SGHAT and CDR2 is FQDESV (reference sequence). The V segment lost 3 bases and the J segment 5 bases; nucleotides outside the gene matches: 15. The CDR3 contains 18 residues. The CDR3, as DNA: TGTGCCAGCAGCTTCGGGCTAGCGGGGGGAAACAACCTACACGAGCAGTACTTC. This encodes CASSFGLAGGNNLHEQYF.

This chain connects TRBV2 to TRBJ2-4; no definite D call. Per germline, CDR1 SNHLY and CDR2 FYNNEI. Between the trimmed V and J ends, which lost 7 bases and 0 bases, there was a span of 10 bases. CDR3 length: 14 residues. CDR3 nucleotides: TGTGCCAGCACCCTACACAAAGCCAAAAACATTCAGTACTTC. Encoded protein: CASTLHKAKNIQYF.

This rearrangement joins TRBV7-9 to TRBJ2-3; TRBD1 matches at 12 bases. The CDR3 consists of 17 residues. Germline CDR1 reads SEHNR; CDR2 reads FQNEAQ (reference sequence). The V gene end was trimmed by 6 bases and the J gene end by 4 bases; junction bases not matched to a gene: 11. CDR3 sequence reads: CASSYIPGQGASDTQYF. The CDR3 DNA reads as TGTGCCAGCAGTTATATCCCGGGACAGGGGGCCTCAGATACGCAGTATTTT.

The gene calls are TRBV2 and TRBJ1-5; D not certain. Germline CDR1 reads SNHLY; CDR2 reads FYNNEI. V lost 4 bases to trimming and J lost 2 bases, with 6 bases between them. The length of the CDR3 is 13 residues. The CDR3 nucleotides are TGTGCCAGCAGTGCAACGGGCAATCAGCCCCAGCATTTT. This encodes CASSATGNQPQHF.

At least ten counts were recorded for this clonotype. This chain joins TRBV3-1 and TRBJ1-4; 7 bases agree with TRBD1. Trimming removed 9 bases from V and 0 bases from J; junction bases left unmatched: 7. From germline, CDR1 is LGHDT and CDR2 YNNKEL (reference sequence). The CDR3 contains 15 residues. CDR3 region: CASKPGTATNEKLFF. The CDR3 DNA is TGTGCCAGTAAGCCCGGGACAGCAACTAATGAAAAACTGTTTTTT.

This clonotype showed up just a few times. This chain uses TRBV30 with TRBJ1-5; D might be TRBD1 (5 bases). CDR1 and CDR2 from the germline V gene are GTSNPN and SVGIG (reference sequence). Trimming removed 0 bases at V and 3 bases at J, with 6 bases between. The CDR3 consists of 13 residues. For the CDR3, the DNA is TGTGCCTGGAGTGTAGGGGACAATCAGCCCCAGCATTTT. It translates to CAWSVGDNQPQHF.

V gene TRBV5-1 combines with J gene TRBJ1-6; perhaps TRBD1 as D (5 bases). Germline values: CDR1 SGHRS, CDR2 YFSETQ. This CDR3 contains 18 residues. Trimming took 3 bases from V and 0 from J, leaving 16 bases between them. The CDR3 reads CASSSRDRSSSYNSPLHF. The CDR3 DNA follows: TGCGCCAGCAGCTCCCGGGACCGTAGTAGCTCCTATAATTCACCCCTCCACTTT.

The sample holds many counts of this clonotype. The gene calls are TRBV20-1 and TRBJ1-1; 8 nucleotides match TRBD1. This CDR3 contains 13 residues. CDR1 is DFQATT, CDR2 SNEGSKA, per germline (reference sequence). The ends lost 6 bases at V and 3 bases at J; junction bases unmatched: 6. CDR3 residues: CSAKQGADTEAFF. CDR3 nucleotide sequence: TGCAGTGCCAAGCAGGGGGCCGACACTGAAGCTTTCTTT.

Only a few counts were recorded for this clonotype. The chain links TRBV3-1 to TRBJ2-7, with 9 positions matching TRBD1. CDR3 length equals 12 residues. Trimming took 4 bases from V and 5 from J; bases not matched to a gene: 0. Germline CDR1 LGHDT, CDR2 YNNKEL (reference sequence). CDR3 protein: CASSRDRDEQYF. The DNA of the CDR3 is TGTGCCAGCAGCCGGGACAGGGACGAGCAGTACTTC.

This clonotype has a count of ten or more. The gene calls are TRBV14 and TRBJ2-1, with TRBD2 matching over 12 bases. V trimming: 5 bases; J trimming: 11 bases; junction bases outside the gene matches: 4. Germline V gene data show CDR1 as SGHDN and CDR2 as FVKESK. The CDR3 is made up of 13 amino acids. The CDR3 sequence is CASSATSGGKQFF. DNA for the CDR3: TGTGCCAGCAGCGCGACTAGCGGGGGCAAGCAGTTCTTC.

The chain has TRBV27 and TRBJ2-7; TRBD1 matches 7 bases. CDR1 and CDR2 from the germline V gene are MNHEY and SMNVEV (reference sequence). This CDR3 spans 14 amino acids. Trimming at V came to 0 bases and at J to 4 bases, leaving 3 bases not matched to a gene. In DNA, the CDR3 is TGTGCCAGCAGTTTATCGGACAGGCCATACGAGCAGTACTTC. Residues: CASSLSDRPYEQYF.

This clonotype was counted a few times. The chain joins TRBV30 to TRBJ2-5; D might be TRBD1 (7 bases). The length of the CDR3 is 15 residues. V was clipped by 0 bases and J by 5 bases, with 16 bases between them. Per germline, CDR1 GTSNPN and CDR2 SVGIG (reference sequence). Here the CDR3 reads CAWSVLGGGGETQYF. As DNA, the CDR3 is TGTGCCTGGAGTGTATTAGGAGGGGGCGGCGAGACCCAGTACTTC.

This chain links TRBV5-1 with TRBJ2-1, with D uncertain. The V gene's germline CDR1 is SGHRS and CDR2 YFSETQ. V shed 4 bases and J shed 0 bases, with 8 bases lying between them. The CDR3 covers 14 residues. For the CDR3, the DNA is TGCGCCAGCAGCACGAAGAGCTCCTACAATGAGCAGTTCTTC. It is translated as CASSTKSSYNEQFF.

The chain couples TRBV7-9 to TRBJ2-1; D call uncertain. Between the trimmed V and J ends, which lost 11 bases and 1 base, there was a span of 12 bases. The CDR3 extends over 13 amino acids. Germline loops: CDR1 SEHNR, CDR2 FQNEAQ (reference sequence). The CDR3 reads CAGEVSSYNEQFF. In DNA form, the CDR3 reads TGTGCCGGAGAGGTATCGTCCTACAATGAGCAGTTCTTC.

The V gene is TRBV4-1, the J gene TRBJ1-1, with D unclear. CDR1 is MGHRA, CDR2 YSYEKL, per germline. The CDR3 is made up of 14 amino acids. Trimming left V 3 bases short and J 11 bases short, with 19 bases between. CDR3 region: CASSHTKGSDLAFF. The CDR3 nucleotides are TGCGCCAGCAGCCATACAAAAGGGAGCGACCTGGCTTTCTTT.

This clonotype has only a few counts. This sequence joins TRBV14 and TRBJ1-2; D gene unclear. The CDR3 totals 13 residues. Germline values: CDR1 SGHDN, CDR2 FVKESK. Trimming removed 0 bases at V and 6 bases at J, with 8 bases between. The CDR3 protein is CASSQDKLDGYTF. The DNA of the CDR3 is TGTGCCAGCAGCCAAGATAAGCTGGATGGCTACACCTTC. Together with reference TRBV14 and TRBJ1-2, the CDR3 gives the full variable domain: EAGVTQFPSHSVIEKGQTVTLRCDPISGHDNLYWYRRVMGKEIKFLLHFVKESKQDESGMPNNRFLAERTGGTYSTLKVQPAELEDSGVYFCASSQDKLDGYTFGSGTRLTVV.

The chain couples TRBV10-3 to TRBJ2-3, with D possibly TRBD1 on 6 matching bases. Germline values: CDR1 ENHRY, CDR2 SYGVKD. Deletions cut 7 bases from V and 4 bases from J, with 15 bases between. CDR3 length equals 14 residues. As DNA, the CDR3 is TGTGCCATCAACCAGGGTTCAGGGGCAGATACGCAGTATTTT. Its protein is CAINQGSGADTQYF.

The chain couples TRBV5-1 to TRBJ2-1, with 8 bases fitting TRBD2. V trimming: 3 bases; J trimming: 0 bases; junction bases outside the gene matches: 8. The CDR3 extends over 17 amino acids. Germline CDR1 SGHRS, CDR2 YFSETQ. CDR3 residues: CASSSPSGTSSYNEQFF. The DNA for the CDR3 is TGCGCCAGCAGCTCCCCGAGCGGGACTAGCTCCTACAATGAGCAGTTCTTC. Full variable domain (rest looked up from reference TRBV5-1 and TRBJ2-1): KAGVTQTPRYLIKTRGQQVTLSCSPISGHRSVSWYQQTPGQGLQFLFEYFSETQRNKGNFPGRFSGRQFSNSRSEMNVSTLELGDSALYLCASSSPSGTSSYNEQFFGPGTRLTVL.

V is TRBV30 and J is TRBJ2-7; maybe TRBD2 (7 bases). This CDR3 is 16 amino acids long. Germline CDR1 and CDR2: GTSNPN and SVGIG (reference sequence). V lost 4 bases to trimming and J lost 0 bases, with 19 bases between them. CDR3 residues: CAWNPQRGGFSYEQYF. CDR3 coding DNA: TGTGCCTGGAACCCCCAGCGCGGGGGCTTCTCCTACGAGCAGTACTTC. Full variable domain (remainder filled in from reference TRBV30 and TRBJ2-7): SQTIHQWPATLVQPVGSPLSLECTVEGTSNPNLYWYRQAAGRGLQLLFYSVGIGQISSEVPQNLSASRPQDRQFILSSKKLLLSDSGFYLCAWNPQRGGFSYEQYFGPGTRLTVT.

This clonotype was seen more than once but under ten times. This chain connects TRBV5-6 to TRBJ1-1; D unclear. V was clipped by 2 bases and J by 5 bases, with 13 bases between them. Looked up from germline, CDR1 is SGHDT and CDR2 is YYEEEE. The CDR3 loop spans 14 amino acids. CDR3 nucleotide sequence: TGTGCCAGCAGCTTTGGAGGAAGATGGACTGAAGCTTTCTTT. Its translation: CASSFGGRWTEAFF.

Worth noting for this clonotype: This may be a read error: a much more frequent sequence differs by one nucleotide. The chain couples TRBV5-1 to TRBJ2-3; 8 nucleotides agree with TRBD2. V shed 2 bases and J 8 bases; nucleotides not matched to a gene: 13. The CDR3 spans 16 residues. The V gene's germline CDR1 is SGHRS and CDR2 YFSETQ. CDR3 sequence reads: CASSFFERGPGGTQYF. The CDR3 DNA is TGCGCCAGCAGCTTCTTTGAGCGGGGGCCGGGGGGTACGCAGTATTTT.

This chain links TRBV27 with TRBJ2-2, with D perhaps matching TRBD1 (6 bases). Germline values: CDR1 MNHEY, CDR2 SMNVEV (reference sequence). The CDR3 has 16 residues. Deletions cut 4 bases from V and 5 bases from J, with 17 bases between. For the CDR3, the DNA is TGTGCCAGCAGTTCCCAATCGACAGGAAGGACCGGGGAGCTGTTTTTT. Translation: CASSSQSTGRTGELFF.

CDR3 residues: CSAIPDREAYEQYF. Written as DNA, the CDR3 is TGCAGTGCTATACCGGACAGGGAAGCCTACGAGCAGTACTTC. This rearrangement joins TRBV20-1 to TRBJ2-7; 8 bases are shared with TRBD1. In germline, CDR1 is DFQATT, CDR2 SNEGSKA (reference sequence). The CDR3 consists of 14 residues. V lost 4 bases to trimming and J lost 2 bases; unmatched junction nucleotides: 7.

This clonotype was counted a few times. The chain uses TRBV3-1 and TRBJ1-4; TRBD1 is a possible D gene (5 bases). V was pared by 4 bases and J by 3 bases, with 15 bases between. The CDR3 totals 16 residues. Looked up from germline, CDR1 is LGHDT and CDR2 is YNNKEL (reference sequence). CDR3 sequence: CASSRGAYRANEKLFF. The DNA of the CDR3 is TGTGCCAGCAGCCGAGGGGCTTATCGGGCTAATGAAAAACTGTTTTTT.